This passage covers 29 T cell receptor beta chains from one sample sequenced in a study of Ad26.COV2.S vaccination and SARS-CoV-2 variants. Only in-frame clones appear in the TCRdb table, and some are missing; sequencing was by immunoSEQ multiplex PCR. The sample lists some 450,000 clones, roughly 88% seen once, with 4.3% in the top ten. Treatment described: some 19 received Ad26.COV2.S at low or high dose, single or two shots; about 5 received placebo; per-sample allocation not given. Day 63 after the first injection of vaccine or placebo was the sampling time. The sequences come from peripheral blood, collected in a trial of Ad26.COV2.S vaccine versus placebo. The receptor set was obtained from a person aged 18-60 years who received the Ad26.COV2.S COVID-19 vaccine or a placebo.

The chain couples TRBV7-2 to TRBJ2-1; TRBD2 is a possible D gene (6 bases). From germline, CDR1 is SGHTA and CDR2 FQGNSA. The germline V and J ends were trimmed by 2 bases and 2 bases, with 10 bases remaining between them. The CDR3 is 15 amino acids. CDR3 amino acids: CASSLSGRAYNEQFF. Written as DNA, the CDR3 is TGTGCCAGCAGCTTAAGCGGGCGGGCCTACAATGAGCAGTTCTTC. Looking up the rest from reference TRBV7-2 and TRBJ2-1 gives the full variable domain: GAGVSQSPSNKVTEKGKDVELRCDPISGHTALYWYRQSLGQGLEFLIYFQGNSAPDKSGLPSDRFSAERTGGSVSTLTIQRTQQEDSAVYLCASSLSGRAYNEQFFGPGTRLTVL.

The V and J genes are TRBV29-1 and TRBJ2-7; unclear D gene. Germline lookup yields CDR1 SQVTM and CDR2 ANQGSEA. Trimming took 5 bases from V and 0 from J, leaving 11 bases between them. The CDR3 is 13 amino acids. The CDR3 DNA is TGCAGCGTTAGACGGAGCAACTCCTACGAGCAGTACTTC. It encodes CSVRRSNSYEQYF.

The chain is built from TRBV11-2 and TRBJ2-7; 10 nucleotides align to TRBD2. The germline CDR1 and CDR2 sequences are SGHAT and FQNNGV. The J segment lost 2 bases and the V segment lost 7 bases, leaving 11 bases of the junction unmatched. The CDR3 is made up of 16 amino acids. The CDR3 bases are TGTGCCAGCACCCCTAGCGGGAGAAGATTAGCCTACGAGCAGTACTTC. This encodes CASTPSGRRLAYEQYF.

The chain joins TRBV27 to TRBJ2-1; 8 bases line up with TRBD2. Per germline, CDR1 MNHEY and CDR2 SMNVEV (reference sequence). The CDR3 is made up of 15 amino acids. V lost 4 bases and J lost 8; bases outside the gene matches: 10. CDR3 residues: CASSSTGTRAHEQFF. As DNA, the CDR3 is TGTGCCAGCAGTTCGACCGGGACTAGAGCGCATGAGCAGTTCTTC.

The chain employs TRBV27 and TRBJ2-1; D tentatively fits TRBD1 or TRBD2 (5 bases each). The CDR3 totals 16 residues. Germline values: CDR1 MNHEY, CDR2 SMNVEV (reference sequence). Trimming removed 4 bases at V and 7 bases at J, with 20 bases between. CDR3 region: CASSSSGPEGPNEQFF. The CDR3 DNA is TGTGCCAGCAGTTCGTCGGGGCCCGAGGGACCGAATGAGCAGTTCTTC.

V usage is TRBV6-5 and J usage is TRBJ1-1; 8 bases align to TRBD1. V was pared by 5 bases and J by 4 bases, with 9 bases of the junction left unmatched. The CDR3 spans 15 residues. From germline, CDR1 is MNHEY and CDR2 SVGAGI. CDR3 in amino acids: CASSRSGQGLTEAFF. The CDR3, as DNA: TGTGCCAGCAGTAGATCCGGACAGGGACTCACTGAAGCTTTCTTT.

In DNA, the CDR3 is TGTGCCAGCAGCCCCCAGGGGGCTTATCAGCCCCAGCATTTT. This translates into CASSPQGAYQPQHF. The gene calls are TRBV5-6 and TRBJ1-5; the match to TRBD1 covers 8 bases. V was pared by 4 bases and J by 5 bases, with 5 bases of the junction left unmatched. CDR1 is SGHDT and CDR2 is YYEEEE in the germline V gene. This CDR3 is 14 amino acids long.

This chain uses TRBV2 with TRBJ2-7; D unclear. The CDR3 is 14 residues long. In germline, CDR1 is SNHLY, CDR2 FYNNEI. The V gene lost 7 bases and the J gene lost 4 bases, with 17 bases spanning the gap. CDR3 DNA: TGTGCCAGCATCGGCTCCCGGTCTCCGTACGAGCAGTACTTC. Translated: CASIGSRSPYEQYF.

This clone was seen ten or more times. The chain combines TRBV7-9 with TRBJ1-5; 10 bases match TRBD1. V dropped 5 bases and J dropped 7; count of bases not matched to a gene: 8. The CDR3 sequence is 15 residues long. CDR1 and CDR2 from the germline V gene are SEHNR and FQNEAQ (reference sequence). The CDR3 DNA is TGTGCCAGCAGCCCCGGGACAGGGGATGTGCAGCCCCAGCATTTT. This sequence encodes CASSPGTGDVQPQHF. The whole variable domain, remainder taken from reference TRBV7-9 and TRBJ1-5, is DTGVSQNPRHKITKRGQNVTFRCDPISEHNRLYWYRQTLGQGPEFLTYFQNEAQLEKSRLLSDRFSAERPKGSFSTLEIQRTEQGDSAMYLCASSPGTGDVQPQHFGDGTRLSIL.

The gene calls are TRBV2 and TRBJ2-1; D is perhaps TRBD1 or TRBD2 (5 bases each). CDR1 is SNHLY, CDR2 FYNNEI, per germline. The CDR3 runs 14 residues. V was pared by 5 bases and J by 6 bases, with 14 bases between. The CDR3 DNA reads TGTGCCAGCAGTCAGGACACGGGGATCAATGAGCAGTTCTTC. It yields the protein CASSQDTGINEQFF.

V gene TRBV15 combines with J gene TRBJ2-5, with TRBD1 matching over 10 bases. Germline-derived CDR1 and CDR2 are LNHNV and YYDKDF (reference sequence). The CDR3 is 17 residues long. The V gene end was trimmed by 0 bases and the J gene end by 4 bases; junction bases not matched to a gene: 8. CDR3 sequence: CATSRDHAGQGRETQYF. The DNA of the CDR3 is TGTGCCACCAGCAGAGATCACGCGGGACAGGGGCGAGAGACCCAGTACTTC.

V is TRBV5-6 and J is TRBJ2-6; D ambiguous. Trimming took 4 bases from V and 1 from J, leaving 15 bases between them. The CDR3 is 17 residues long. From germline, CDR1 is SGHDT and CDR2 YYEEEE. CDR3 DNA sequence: TGTGCCAGCAGCACTTTCAGGATCCCTTCTGGGGCCAACGTCCTGACTTTC. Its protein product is CASSTFRIPSGANVLTF.

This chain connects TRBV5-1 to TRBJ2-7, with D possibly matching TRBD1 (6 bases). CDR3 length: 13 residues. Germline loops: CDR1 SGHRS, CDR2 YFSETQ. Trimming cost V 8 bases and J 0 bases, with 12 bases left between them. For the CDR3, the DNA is TGCGCCAGTGCAACAGGGTCCTCCTACGAGCAGTACTTC. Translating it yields CASATGSSYEQYF. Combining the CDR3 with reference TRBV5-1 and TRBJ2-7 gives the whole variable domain KAGVTQTPRYLIKTRGQQVTLSCSPISGHRSVSWYQQTPGQGLQFLFEYFSETQRNKGNFPGRFSGRQFSNSRSEMNVSTLELGDSALYLCASATGSSYEQYFGPGTRLTVT.

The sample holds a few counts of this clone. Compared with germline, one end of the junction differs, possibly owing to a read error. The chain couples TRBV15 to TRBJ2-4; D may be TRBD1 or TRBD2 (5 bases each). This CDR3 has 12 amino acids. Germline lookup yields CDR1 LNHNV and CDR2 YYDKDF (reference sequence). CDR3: CATSRVPGTPQF. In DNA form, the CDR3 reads TGTGCCACCAGCAGAGTTCCGGGGACGCCGCAATTC.

This CDR3 is CASTHSTSGSFTDTQYF. The CDR3 DNA reads as TGTGCCAGCACCCATTCGACTAGCGGGAGTTTCACAGATACGCAGTATTTT. V is TRBV5-8 and J is TRBJ2-3, with TRBD2 matching 12 bases. Unmatched junction bases numbered 10, after V lost 6 bases and J lost 2 bases. This CDR3 is built from 17 residues. Germline values: CDR1 SGHTS, CDR2 YDEGEE.

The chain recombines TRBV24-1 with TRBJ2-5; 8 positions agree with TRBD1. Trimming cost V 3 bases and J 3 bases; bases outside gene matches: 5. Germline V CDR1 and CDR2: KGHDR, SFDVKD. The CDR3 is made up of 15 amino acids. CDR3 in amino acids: CATSDPLDREETQYF. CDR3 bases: TGTGCCACCAGTGATCCTCTGGACAGGGAAGAGACCCAGTACTTC.

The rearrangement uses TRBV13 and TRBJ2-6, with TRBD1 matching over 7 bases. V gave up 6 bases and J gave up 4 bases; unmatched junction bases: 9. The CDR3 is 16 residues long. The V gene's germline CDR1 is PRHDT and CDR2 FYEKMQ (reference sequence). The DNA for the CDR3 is TGTGCCAGCAGGGGGACAGAGAAGGGAGGGGCCAACGTCCTGACTTTC. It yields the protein CASRGTEKGGANVLTF.

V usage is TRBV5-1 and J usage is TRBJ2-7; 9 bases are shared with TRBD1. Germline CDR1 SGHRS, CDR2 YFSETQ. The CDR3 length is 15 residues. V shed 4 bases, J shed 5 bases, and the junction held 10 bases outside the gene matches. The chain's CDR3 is CASSEAGQGYDEQYF. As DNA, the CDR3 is TGCGCCAGCAGCGAAGCGGGACAGGGATATGACGAGCAGTACTTC. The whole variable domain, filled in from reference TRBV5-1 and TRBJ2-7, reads KAGVTQTPRYLIKTRGQQVTLSCSPISGHRSVSWYQQTPGQGLQFLFEYFSETQRNKGNFPGRFSGRQFSNSRSEMNVSTLELGDSALYLCASSEAGQGYDEQYFGPGTRLTVT.

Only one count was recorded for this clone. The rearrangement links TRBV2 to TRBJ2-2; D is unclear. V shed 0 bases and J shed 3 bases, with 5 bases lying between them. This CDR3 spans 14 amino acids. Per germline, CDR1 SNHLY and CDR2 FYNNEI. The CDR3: CASSEARYTGELFF. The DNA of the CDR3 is TGTGCCAGCAGTGAAGCCAGGTACACCGGGGAGCTGTTTTTT. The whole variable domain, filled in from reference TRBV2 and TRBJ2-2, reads EPEVTQTPSHQVTQMGQEVILRCVPISNHLYFYWYRQILGQKVEFLVSFYNNEISEKSEIFDDQFSVERPDGSNFTLKIRSTKLEDSAMYFCASSEARYTGELFFGEGSRLTVL.

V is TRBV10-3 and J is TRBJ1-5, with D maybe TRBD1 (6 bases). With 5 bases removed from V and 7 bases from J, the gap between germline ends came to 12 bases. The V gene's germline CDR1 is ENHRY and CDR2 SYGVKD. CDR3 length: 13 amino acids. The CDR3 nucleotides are TGTGCCATCAGTTTCGGGGGGGGCCAGCCCCAGCATTTT. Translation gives CAISFGGGQPQHF.

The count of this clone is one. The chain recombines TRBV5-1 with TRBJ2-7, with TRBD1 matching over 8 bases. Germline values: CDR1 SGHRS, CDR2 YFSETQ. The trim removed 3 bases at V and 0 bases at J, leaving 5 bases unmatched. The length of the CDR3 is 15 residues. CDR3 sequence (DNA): TGCGCCAGCAGCTCGTTAACAGGGGGCTCCTACGAGCAGTACTTC. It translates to CASSSLTGGSYEQYF.

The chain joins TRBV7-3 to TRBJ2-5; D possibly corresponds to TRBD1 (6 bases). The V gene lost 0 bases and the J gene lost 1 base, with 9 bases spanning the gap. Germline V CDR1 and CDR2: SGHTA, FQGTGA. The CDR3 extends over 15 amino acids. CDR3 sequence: CASSLTTGSQETQYF. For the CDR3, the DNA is TGTGCCAGCAGCTTAACAACAGGGTCCCAAGAGACCCAGTACTTC.

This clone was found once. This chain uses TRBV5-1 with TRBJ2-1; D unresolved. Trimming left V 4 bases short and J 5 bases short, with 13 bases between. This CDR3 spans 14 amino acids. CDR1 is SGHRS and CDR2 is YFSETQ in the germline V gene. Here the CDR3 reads CASSNGRRNNEQFF. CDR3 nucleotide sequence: TGCGCCAGCAGCAATGGAAGGCGAAACAATGAGCAGTTCTTC.

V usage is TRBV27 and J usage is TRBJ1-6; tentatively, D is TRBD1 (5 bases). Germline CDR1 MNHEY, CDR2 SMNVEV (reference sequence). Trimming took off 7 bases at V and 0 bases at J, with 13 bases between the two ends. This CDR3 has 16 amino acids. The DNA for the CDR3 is TGTGCCAGCAACAGGATTGGGGTCTCCTATAATTCACCCCTCCACTTT. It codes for CASNRIGVSYNSPLHF.

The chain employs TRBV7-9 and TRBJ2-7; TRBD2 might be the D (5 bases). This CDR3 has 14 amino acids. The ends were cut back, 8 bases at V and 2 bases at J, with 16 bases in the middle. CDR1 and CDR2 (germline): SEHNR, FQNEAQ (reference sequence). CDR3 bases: TGTGCCAGCGTCCGCGGAGGTGGGCCCTACGAGCAGTACTTC. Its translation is CASVRGGGPYEQYF. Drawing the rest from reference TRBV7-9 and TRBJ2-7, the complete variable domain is DTGVSQNPRHKITKRGQNVTFRCDPISEHNRLYWYRQTLGQGPEFLTYFQNEAQLEKSRLLSDRFSAERPKGSFSTLEIQRTEQGDSAMYLCASVRGGGPYEQYFGPGTRLTVT.

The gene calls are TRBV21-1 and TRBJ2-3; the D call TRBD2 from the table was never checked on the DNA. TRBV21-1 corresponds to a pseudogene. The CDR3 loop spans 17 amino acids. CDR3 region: CASSPAGTSGNTDTQYF. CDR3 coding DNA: TGTGCCAGCAGCCCCGCGGGGACTAGCGGAAACACAGATACGCAGTATTTT.

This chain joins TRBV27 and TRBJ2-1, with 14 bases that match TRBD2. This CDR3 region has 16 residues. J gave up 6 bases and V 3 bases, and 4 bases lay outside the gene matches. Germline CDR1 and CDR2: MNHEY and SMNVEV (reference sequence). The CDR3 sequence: CASSFIGTSGSNEQFF. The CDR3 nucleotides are TGTGCCAGCAGTTTTATAGGGACTAGCGGGAGCAATGAGCAGTTCTTC.

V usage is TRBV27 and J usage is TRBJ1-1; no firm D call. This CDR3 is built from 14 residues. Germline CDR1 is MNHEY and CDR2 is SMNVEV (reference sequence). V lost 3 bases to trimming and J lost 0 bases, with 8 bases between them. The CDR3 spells CASSFSVLNTEAFF. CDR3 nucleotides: TGTGCCAGCAGTTTTTCCGTATTGAACACTGAAGCTTTCTTT.

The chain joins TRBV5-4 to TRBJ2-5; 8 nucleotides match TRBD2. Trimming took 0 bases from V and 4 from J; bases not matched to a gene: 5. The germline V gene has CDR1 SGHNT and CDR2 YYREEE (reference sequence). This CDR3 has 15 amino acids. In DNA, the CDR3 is TGTGCCAGCAGCTTGGCGAGCGGGAGCCGAGAGACCCAGTACTTC. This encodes CASSLASGSRETQYF.